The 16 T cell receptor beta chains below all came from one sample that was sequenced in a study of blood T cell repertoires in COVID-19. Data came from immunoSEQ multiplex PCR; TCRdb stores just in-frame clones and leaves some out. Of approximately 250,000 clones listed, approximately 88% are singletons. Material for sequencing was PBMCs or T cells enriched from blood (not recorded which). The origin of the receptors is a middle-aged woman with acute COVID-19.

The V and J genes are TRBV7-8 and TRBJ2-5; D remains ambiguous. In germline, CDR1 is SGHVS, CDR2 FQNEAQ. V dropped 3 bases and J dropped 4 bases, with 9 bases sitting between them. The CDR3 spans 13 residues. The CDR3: CASSFTVLETQYF. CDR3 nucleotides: TGTGCCAGCAGCTTCACGGTGCTAGAGACCCAGTACTTC.

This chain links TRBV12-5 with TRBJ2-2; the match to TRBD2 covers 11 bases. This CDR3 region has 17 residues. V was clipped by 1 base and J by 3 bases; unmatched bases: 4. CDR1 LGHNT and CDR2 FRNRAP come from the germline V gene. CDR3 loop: CASGLGVAGGDTGELFF. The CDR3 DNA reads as TGTGCTAGTGGTTTGGGAGTAGCGGGAGGGGACACCGGGGAGCTGTTTTTT. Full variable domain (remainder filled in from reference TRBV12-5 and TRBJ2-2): DARVTQTPRHKVTEMGQEVTMRCQPILGHNTVFWYRQTMMQGLELLAYFRNRAPLDDSGMPKDRFSAEMPDATLATLKIQPSEPRDSAVYFCASGLGVAGGDTGELFFGEGSRLTVL.

As DNA, the CDR3 is TGTGCCAGCAGCTTAGGAGGCTACTCCTACAATGAGCAGTTCTTC. Its protein product is CASSLGGYSYNEQFF. The chain combines TRBV7-9 with TRBJ2-1; no definite D call. V lost 1 base to trimming and J lost 0 bases, with 7 bases between them. The CDR3 is made up of 15 amino acids. Germline V gene sequence: CDR1 SEHNR, CDR2 FQNEAQ (reference sequence).

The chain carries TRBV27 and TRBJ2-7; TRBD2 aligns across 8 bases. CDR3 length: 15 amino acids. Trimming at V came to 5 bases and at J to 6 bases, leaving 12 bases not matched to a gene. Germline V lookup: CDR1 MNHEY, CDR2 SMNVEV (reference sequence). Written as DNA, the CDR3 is TGTGCCAGCAGTCAAATAGCGGGATTCTACGGCGAGCAGTACTTC. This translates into CASSQIAGFYGEQYF.

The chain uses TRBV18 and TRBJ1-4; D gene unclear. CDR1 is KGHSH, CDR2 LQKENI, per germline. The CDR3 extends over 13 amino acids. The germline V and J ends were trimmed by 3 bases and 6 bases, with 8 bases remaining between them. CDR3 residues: CASSPGRDEKLFF. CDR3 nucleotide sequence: TGTGCCAGCTCACCTGGGAGGGATGAAAAACTGTTTTTT.

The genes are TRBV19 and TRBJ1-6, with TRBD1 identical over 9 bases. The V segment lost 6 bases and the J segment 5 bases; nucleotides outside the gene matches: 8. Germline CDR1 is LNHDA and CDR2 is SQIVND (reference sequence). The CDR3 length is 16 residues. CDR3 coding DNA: TGTGCCAGTAGGAATCCCCGGACAGGGGATAATTCACCCCTCCACTTT. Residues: CASRNPRTGDNSPLHF.

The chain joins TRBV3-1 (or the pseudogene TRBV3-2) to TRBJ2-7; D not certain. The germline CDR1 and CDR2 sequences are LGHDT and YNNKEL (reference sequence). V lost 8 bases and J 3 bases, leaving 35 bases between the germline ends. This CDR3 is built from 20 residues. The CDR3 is CASRYCGSRWADPDHYEQYV. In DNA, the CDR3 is TGTGCCAGCCGCTACTGTGGTTCCAGGTGGGCAGACCCAGACCACTACGAGCAGTACGTC.

The CDR3 here is CASSSGLAGDGTQYF. The CDR3 DNA sequence: TGTGCCAGCAGCTCGGGACTAGCGGGAGACGGGACCCAGTACTTC. The rearrangement uses TRBV27 and TRBJ2-5, with 14 bases fitting TRBD2. Germline CDR1 MNHEY, CDR2 SMNVEV (reference sequence). This CDR3 has 15 residues. Unmatched junction bases numbered 7, after V lost 6 bases and J lost 7 bases.

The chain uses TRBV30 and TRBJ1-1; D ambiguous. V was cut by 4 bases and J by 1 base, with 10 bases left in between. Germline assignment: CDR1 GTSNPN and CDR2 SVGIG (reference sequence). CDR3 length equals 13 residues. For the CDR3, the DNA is TGTGCCTGGAACGCCGGTGGGAACACTGAAGCTTTCTTT. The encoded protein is CAWNAGGNTEAFF.

CDR3 residues: CASSLGLRQGYNEQFF. The CDR3 nucleotides are TGTGCCAGCAGCCTCGGGCTGAGACAGGGCTACAATGAGCAGTTCTTC. This chain uses TRBV28 with TRBJ2-1; the match to TRBD1 covers 7 bases. This CDR3 has 16 residues. From germline, CDR1 is MDHEN and CDR2 SYDVKM. The V segment lost 6 bases and the J segment 3 bases; nucleotides outside the gene matches: 11.

The DNA of the CDR3 is TGTGCCAGCAGCCATGGACAGGGGGAGTTCTATGGCTACACCTTC. It yields the protein CASSHGQGEFYGYTF. The gene calls are TRBV11-1 and TRBJ1-2; TRBD1 agrees at 10 bases. The CDR3 consists of 15 residues. V lost 5 bases and J lost 4; bases outside the gene matches: 7. Germline lookup yields CDR1 SGHAT and CDR2 FQDESV (reference sequence).

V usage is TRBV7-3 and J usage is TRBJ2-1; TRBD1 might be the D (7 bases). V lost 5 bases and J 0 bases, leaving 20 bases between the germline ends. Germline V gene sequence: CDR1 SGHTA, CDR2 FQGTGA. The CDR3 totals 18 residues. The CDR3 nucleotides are TGTGCCAGCAGCGCGACAGGGCGGGACCGAAGCTCCTACAATGAGCAGTTCTTC. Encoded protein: CASSATGRDRSSYNEQFF. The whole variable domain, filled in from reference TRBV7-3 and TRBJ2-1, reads GAGVSQTPSNKVTEKGKYVELRCDPISGHTALYWYRQSLGQGPEFLIYFQGTGAADDSGLPNDRFFAVRPEGSVSTLKIQRTERGDSAVYLCASSATGRDRSSYNEQFFGPGTRLTVL.

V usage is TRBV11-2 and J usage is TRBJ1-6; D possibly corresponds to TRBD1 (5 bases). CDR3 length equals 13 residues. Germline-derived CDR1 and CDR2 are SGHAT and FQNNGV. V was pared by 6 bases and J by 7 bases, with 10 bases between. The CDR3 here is CASRGHRNSPLHF. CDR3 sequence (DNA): TGTGCCAGCAGAGGACACAGGAATTCACCCCTCCACTTT.

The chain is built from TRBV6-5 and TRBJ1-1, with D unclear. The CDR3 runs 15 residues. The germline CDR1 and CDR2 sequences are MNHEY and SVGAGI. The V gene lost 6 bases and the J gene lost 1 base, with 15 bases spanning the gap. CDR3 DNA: TGTGCCAGCAGACCCCCGCATTCGGGGAACACTGAAGCTTTCTTT. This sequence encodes CASRPPHSGNTEAFF.

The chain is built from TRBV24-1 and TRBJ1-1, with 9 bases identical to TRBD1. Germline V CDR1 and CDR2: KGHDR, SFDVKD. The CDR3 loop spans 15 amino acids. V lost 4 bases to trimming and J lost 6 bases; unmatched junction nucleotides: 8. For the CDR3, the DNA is TGTGCCACCAGTGAATCAGGACAGGGGATGGCTGAAGCTTTCTTT. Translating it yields CATSESGQGMAEAFF.

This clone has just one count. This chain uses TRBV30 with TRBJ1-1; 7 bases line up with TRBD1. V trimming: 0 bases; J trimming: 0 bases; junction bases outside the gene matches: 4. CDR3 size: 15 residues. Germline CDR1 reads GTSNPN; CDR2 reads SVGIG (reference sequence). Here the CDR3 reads CAWSVLDRVNTEAFF. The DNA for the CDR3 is TGTGCCTGGAGTGTACTCGACAGGGTGAACACTGAAGCTTTCTTT.